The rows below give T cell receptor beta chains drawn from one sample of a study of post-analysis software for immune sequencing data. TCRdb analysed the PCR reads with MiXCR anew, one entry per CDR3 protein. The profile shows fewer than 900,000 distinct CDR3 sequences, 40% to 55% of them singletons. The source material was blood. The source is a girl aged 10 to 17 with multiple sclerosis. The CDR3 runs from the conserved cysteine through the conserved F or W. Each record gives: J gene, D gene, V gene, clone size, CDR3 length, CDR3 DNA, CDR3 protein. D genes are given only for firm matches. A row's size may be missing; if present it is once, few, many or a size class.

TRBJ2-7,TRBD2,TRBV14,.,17,TGTGCCAGCAGCCAAGATGGGACTAGGATCGTCACCTACGAGCAGTACTTC,CASSQDGTRIVTYEQYF
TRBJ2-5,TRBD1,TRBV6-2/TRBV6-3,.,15,TGTGCCAGCAGTTACAGGGACAGACTCCAAGAGACCCAGTACTTC,CASSYRDRLQETQYF
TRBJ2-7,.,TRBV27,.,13,TGTGCCAGCAGCCCGGGACTTTTCTACGAGCAGTACTTC,CASSPGLFYEQYF
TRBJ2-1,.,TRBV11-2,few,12,TGTGCCAGCAGCTTAGAATGGGGTGAGCAGTTCTTC,CASSLEWGEQFF
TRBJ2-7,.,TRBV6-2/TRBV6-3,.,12,TGTGCCACCACGGGACTTACCTACGAGCAGTACTTC,CATTGLTYEQYF
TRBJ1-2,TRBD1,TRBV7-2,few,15,TGTGCCAGCAGCATTGACAGGGGGGACGGCTATGGCTACACCTTC,CASSIDRGDGYGYTF
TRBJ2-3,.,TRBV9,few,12,TGTGCCAGCAGCGTAACCTCAGATACGCAGTATTTT,CASSVTSDTQYF
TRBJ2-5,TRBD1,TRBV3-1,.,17,TGTGCCAGCAGCCAAGAAAGGACAGGGAGTTTCGTGGAGACCCAGTACTTC,CASSQERTGSFVETQYF
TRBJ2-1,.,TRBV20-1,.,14,TGCAGTGCTAGAAGGGCAGGGGTATACAATGAGCAGTTCTTC,CSARRAGVYNEQFF
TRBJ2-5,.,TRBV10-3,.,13,TGTGCCATCAAAGAGGAGGCCTTGGAGACCCAGTACTTC,CAIKEEALETQYF
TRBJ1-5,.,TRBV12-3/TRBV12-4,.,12,TGTGCCAGTAGTTTGGGGCCGGGTCCCCAGCATTTT,CASSLGPGPQHF
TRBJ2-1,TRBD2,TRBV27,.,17,TGTGCCAGCAGTTTTATAGCGGGACTAGCGGGTAGGGATGAGCAGTTCTTC,CASSFIAGLAGRDEQFF
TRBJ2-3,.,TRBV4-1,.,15,TGCGCCAGCAGCCAAGATGGCATCCGGGGGGATACGCAGTATTTT,CASSQDGIRGDTQYF
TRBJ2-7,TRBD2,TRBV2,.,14,TGTGCCAGCAACCGACTAGCGAACTCCTACGAGCAGTACTTC,CASNRLANSYEQYF
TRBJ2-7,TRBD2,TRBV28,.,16,TGTGCCAGCAGTTTACCCAGCGGGCTAGCGGGAGGAGAGCAGTACTTC,CASSLPSGLAGGEQYF
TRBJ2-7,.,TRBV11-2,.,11,TGTGCCAGCAGCTTGACCCTCGAGCAGTACTTC,CASSLTLEQYF
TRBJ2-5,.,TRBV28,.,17,TGTGCCAGCAGTTTGCCCCTCTACAGGACTCCCCAAGAGACCCAGTACTTC,CASSLPLYRTPQETQYF
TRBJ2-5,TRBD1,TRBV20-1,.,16,TGCAGTGCTATAAACCCCGAGACAGGGGTCGGAGAGACCCAGTACTTC,CSAINPETGVGETQYF
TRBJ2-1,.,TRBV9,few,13,TGTGCCAGCAGCGTAGTAGACTTAGGTGAGCAGTTCTTC,CASSVVDLGEQFF
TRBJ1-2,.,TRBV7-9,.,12,TGTGCCAGCTCTATTCGAGGCTATGGCTACACCTTC,CASSIRGYGYTF
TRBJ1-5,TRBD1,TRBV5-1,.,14,TGCGCCAGCAGCCCACAGGGGAACAATCAGCCCCAGCATTTT,CASSPQGNNQPQHF
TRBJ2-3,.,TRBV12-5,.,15,TGTGCTAGTGGTTTGACCCTTGACCCCACAGATACGCAGTATTTT,CASGLTLDPTDTQYF
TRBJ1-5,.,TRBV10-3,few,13,TGTGCCATCAGGCCCACAGGGAATCAGCCCCAGCATTTT,CAIRPTGNQPQHF
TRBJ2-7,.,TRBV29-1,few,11,TGCAGCGTTGGACAGGACTACGAGCAGTACTTC,CSVGQDYEQYF
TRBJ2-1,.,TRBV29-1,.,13,TGCAGTTACATAAGACGCTCCTACAATGAGCAGTTCTTC,CSYIRRSYNEQFF
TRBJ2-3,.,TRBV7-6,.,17,TGTGCCAGCAGCTTAGTCCCGGGGATTTTAATGGCAGATACGCAGTATTTT,CASSLVPGILMADTQYF
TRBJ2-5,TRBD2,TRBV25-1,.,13,TGTGCCAGCAGTCTGGGACTATTCGAGACCCAGTACTTC,CASSLGLFETQYF
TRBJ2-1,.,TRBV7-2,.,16,TGTGCCAGCAGCCCCAGAAACCGGGACTTACACAATGAGCAGTTCTTC,CASSPRNRDLHNEQFF
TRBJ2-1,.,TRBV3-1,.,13,TGTGCCAGCAGCCAAGTGGGTCTGGGGGAGCAGTTCTTC,CASSQVGLGEQFF
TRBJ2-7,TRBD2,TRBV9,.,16,TGTGCCAGCAGCCCCAAAGGACTAGCGGGGCACAATGAGCAGTACTTC,CASSPKGLAGHNEQYF
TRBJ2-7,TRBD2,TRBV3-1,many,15,TGTGCCAGCAGCCCACAGGCTAGCGGCTCCTACGAGCAGTACTTC,CASSPQASGSYEQYF
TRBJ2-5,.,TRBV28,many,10,TGTGCCAGCAGTTTGCGAGAGCAGTACTTC,CASSLREQYF
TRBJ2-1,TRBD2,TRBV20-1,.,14,TGCAGTGCCAGACTAGCAGGCACGAGAAATGAGCAGTTCTTC,CSARLAGTRNEQFF
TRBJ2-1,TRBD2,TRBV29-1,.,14,TGCAGCGTTACTAGCGGGAGTTTCAGTAATGAGCAGTTCTTC,CSVTSGSFSNEQFF
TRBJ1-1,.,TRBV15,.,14,TGTGCCACCAGCAGAGATCGGGGACGCACTGAAGCTTTCTTT,CATSRDRGRTEAFF
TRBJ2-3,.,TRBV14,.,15,TGTGCCAGCAGCCAACGGGACCTCAAGACAGATACGCAGTATTTT,CASSQRDLKTDTQYF
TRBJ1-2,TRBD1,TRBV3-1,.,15,TGTGCCAGCAGCCAAGGGACAGGGGAGGAATATGGCTACACCTTC,CASSQGTGEEYGYTF
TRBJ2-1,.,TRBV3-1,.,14,TGTGCCAGCAGCCTTCCGGGACACAACAATGAGCAGTTCTTC,CASSLPGHNNEQFF
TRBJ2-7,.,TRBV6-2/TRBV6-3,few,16,TGTGCCAGCAGTTACCACGCTATCCCGGCGCCCTACGAGCAGTACTTC,CASSYHAIPAPYEQYF
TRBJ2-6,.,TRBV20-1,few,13,TGCAGTGCTAGCCCCCCTGGGGCCAACGTCCTGACTTTC,CSASPPGANVLTF
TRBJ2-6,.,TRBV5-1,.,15,TGCGCCAGCAGCCCGGTTACTACTGGGGCCAACGTCCTGACTTTC,CASSPVTTGANVLTF
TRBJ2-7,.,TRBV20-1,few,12,TGCAGTGCTAGAATAGGCTACTACGAGCAGTACTTC,CSARIGYYEQYF
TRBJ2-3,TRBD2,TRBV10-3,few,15,TGTGCCATCAGGCCCGGGAGGGCCGGGTCAGATACGCAGTATTTT,CAIRPGRAGSDTQYF
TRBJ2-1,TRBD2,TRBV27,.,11,TGTGCCAGCATCGGGGGGGATGAGCAGTTCTTC,CASIGGDEQFF
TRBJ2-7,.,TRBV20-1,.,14,TGCAGTGCTAGAGATGTCAAGGGGCCGCGGGAGCAGTACTTC,CSARDVKGPREQYF
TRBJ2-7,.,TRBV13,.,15,TGTGCCGGCAGTCGGAGCTCTTTAAGCTCCTACGAGCAGTACTTC,CAGSRSSLSSYEQYF
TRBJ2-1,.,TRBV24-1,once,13,TGTGCCACCAGTGAGGCGGTCTACCATGAGCAGTTCTTC,CATSEAVYHEQFF
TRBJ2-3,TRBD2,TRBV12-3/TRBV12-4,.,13,TGTGCCAGCACGAGCGGGACCACAGATACGCAGTATTTT,CASTSGTTDTQYF
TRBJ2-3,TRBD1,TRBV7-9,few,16,TGTGCCAGCAGCCCACCCCTGGACAGGGGGGCGGATACGCAGTATTTT,CASSPPLDRGADTQYF
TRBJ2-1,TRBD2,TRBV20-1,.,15,TGCAGTGCTAGACTAGCGGGAGGGCCTAACAATGAGCAGTTCTTC,CSARLAGGPNNEQFF
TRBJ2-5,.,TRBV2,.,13,TGTGCCAGCAGTGGACATATTCAAGAGACCCAGTACTTC,CASSGHIQETQYF
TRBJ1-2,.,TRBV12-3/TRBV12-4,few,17,TGTGCCAGCAGCCGTATGTCAGGGTCCCCCTCTAACTATGGCTACACCTTC,CASSRMSGSPSNYGYTF
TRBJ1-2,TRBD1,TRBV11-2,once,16,TGTGCCAGCAGCTCCGTAATCAGGGGGCTTGGCTATGGCTACACCTTC,CASSSVIRGLGYGYTF
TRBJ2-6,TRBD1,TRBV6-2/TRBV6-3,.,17,TGTGCCAGCAGTAGGCCAGGGGGACGCGCTGGGGCCAACGTCCTGACTTTC,CASSRPGGRAGANVLTF
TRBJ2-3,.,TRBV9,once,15,TGTGCCAGCAGCGCCGACAGGGGAGGGCCAGATACGCAGTATTTT,CASSADRGGPDTQYF